This passage covers 5 T cell receptor beta chains from one sample sequenced in a study of T cells in localized non-small cell lung cancer (TCRdb year 2020). Library generation was performed with the immunoSEQ multiplex PCR assay. Here the immuneACCESS table is served through TCRdb, limited to in-frame sequences with V and J called. Missing clones are a known gap in these copies; in checked studies unresolved V genes cover under half, and the rest lacks a known reason. This sample gives roughly 2,000 clones in total; more than 20% of them show up just once. More than 13% of the sample rests with the top ten. The sequences come from normal lung tissue next to the tumor, collected before any cancer treatment. These receptor sequences come from a male donor at least 60 years old with stage I lung adenocarcinoma.

For the CDR3, the DNA is TGCGCCAGCAGTGGGGCCTTGAACCCCTACGAGCAGTACTTC. Its translation: CASSGALNPYEQYF. J is TRBJ2-7 and V is TRBV10-2; no reliable D call. CDR3 size: 14 residues. Germline lookup yields CDR1 WSHSY and CDR2 SAAADI. Trimming left V 4 bases short and J 2 bases short, with 12 bases between.

This sequence joins TRBV22-1 and TRBJ2-1. TRBV22-1 is termed a pseudogene. The CDR3 totals 14 residues. CDR3 bases: TGTGCCAGCAGGTTCCGGGACGGCATTTGGGAGCAGTTCTTC. Encoded protein: CASRFRDGIWEQFF.

Judged by abundance, this clone is medium-sized (0.01 to 0.1%). The chain has TRBV6-8 and TRBJ2-5, with D unclear. V shed 10 bases and J shed 5 bases, with 17 bases lying between them. The CDR3 extends over 13 amino acids. In germline, CDR1 is MNHGY, CDR2 SAAAGT. The CDR3 DNA is TGTGCCACCACTGACCCTGATAGGGAGACCCAGTACTTC. It specifies CATTDPDRETQYF.

This rearrangement joins TRBV29-1 to TRBJ2-5; 7 bases match TRBD2. This CDR3 comprises 12 residues. J gave up 5 bases and V 5 bases, and 5 bases lay outside the gene matches. Germline V gives CDR1 SQVTM, CDR2 ANQGSEA. The CDR3 nucleotides are TGCAGCGTTCAGACTAGCACGGAGACCCAGTACTTC. Its translation is CSVQTSTETQYF.

A few counts support this clone. J is TRBJ1-1 and V is TRBV6-8, with D possibly TRBD1 on 6 matching bases. CDR3 length: 17 amino acids. Germline CDR1 MNHGY, CDR2 SAAAGT. V lost 0 bases and J lost 4, with 18 bases in between. CDR3 bases: TGTGCCAGCAGTTACTCGATAATGCTCGCAGGGGCCACTGAAGCTTTCTTT. Amino acid sequence: CASSYSIMLAGATEAFF.